This T cell receptor (beta chain) emerged from a study of tumor T cells in aggressive B-cell lymphoma. Sequencing used immunoSEQ multiplex PCR; TCRdb keeps in-frame clones, though not all of them. The data show approximately 10,000 clones, with approximately 81% seen just once and under 4% held by the top ten. Sequenced sample: tumor tissue. This receptor was obtained from an adult with diffuse large B cell lymphoma.

The CDR3 DNA reads as TGCAGCGTTGAAGGACTAGCGGGGACCACAGATACGCAGTATTTT. This sequence encodes CSVEGLAGTTDTQYF. The rearrangement links TRBV29-1 to TRBJ2-3; 11 positions agree with TRBD2. The CDR3 has 15 residues. The ends lost 1 base at V and 2 bases at J; junction bases unmatched: 2. Germline CDR1 is SQVTM and CDR2 is ANQGSEA.